This T cell receptor (beta chain) was sequenced in a study of blood T cell repertoires in COVID-19. Whole-study context: COVID-19 samples from acute and convalescent phases originated in the United States, Italy and Spain. The cDNA or gDNA used as material had been derived from T cells, B-cell-depleted T cells, or PBMCs.

The V gene lost 8 bases and the J gene lost 2 bases, with 6 bases spanning the gap. CDR1 and CDR2 from the germline V gene are SGHAT and FQDESV (reference sequence). The CDR3 has 11 amino acids. In the study's own analysis: Amplification with reference gene primers provided the estimates of nucleated cell counts. Assay: immunoSEQ multiplex PCR; the TCRdb copy retains only in-frame clones and omits some. V, J and clone size are those of that table, while D and trimming were read from the DNA. Of about 310,000 clones listed, about nine tenths are singletons. This TCR came from a man aged 50 to 60 with active or convalescent COVID-19. This sequence joins TRBV11-1 and TRBJ1-2, with a possible D match to TRBD1 (5 bases). Source material: peripheral blood. Written as DNA, the CDR3 is TGTGCCAGCGCAGGGAACTATGGCTACACCTTC. As protein: CASAGNYGYTF.